The rows below give T cell receptor beta chains drawn from one sample of a study of cytomegalovirus exposure and HLA in healthy donors. Method: immunoSEQ multiplex PCR; TCRdb's copy keeps in-frame clones and lacks some. The repertoire consists of tens of thousands of clones, with 65% to 75% occurring once and the leading ten covering about a fifth. The sample was PBMCs. The receptor source for this set is a man in his forties or fifties in good health and CMV-seropositive. Each CDR3 is given with its conserved first and last residue. D genes are given only for firm matches. Rows may omit the clone size; those that give it use once, few, many or a size class.

size	V	D	J	CDR3	DNA
.	TRBV5-1	TRBD1	TRBJ2-5	CASSIGQGLWFGETQYF	TGCGCCAGCAGCATCGGACAGGGCTTATGGTTTGGGGAGACCCAGTACTTC
.	TRBV2	.	TRBJ1-5	CASSDNYQPQHF	TGTGCCAGCAGTGACAATTATCAGCCCCAGCATTTT
once	TRBV5-1	.	TRBJ2-7	CASSLPGTYEQYF	TGCGCCAGCAGCTTGCCGGGGACCTACGAGCAGTACTTC
.	TRBV15	TRBD1	TRBJ2-1	CATSREDRGYNEQFF	TGTGCCACCAGCAGAGAGGACAGGGGCTACAATGAGCAGTTCTTC
.	TRBV15	TRBD2	TRBJ2-5	CATSRGSLAGGRETQYF	TGTGCCACCAGCAGAGGATCGCTAGCGGGGGGTCGGGAGACCCAGTACTTC
.	TRBV6-5	TRBD1	TRBJ2-7	CASSYGTGAGEQYF	TGTGCCAGCAGCTACGGGACAGGGGCTGGCGAGCAGTACTTC
.	TRBV4-1	TRBD1	TRBJ1-1	CASSPGQQNTEAFF	TGCGCCAGCAGCCCGGGACAGCAGAACACTGAAGCTTTCTTT
.	TRBV9	.	TRBJ2-7	CASSVEGSGAYEQYF	TGTGCCAGCAGCGTGGAGGGCTCGGGCGCCTACGAGCAGTACTTC
hyperexpanded	TRBV4-1	TRBD1	TRBJ2-3	CASSPDREADTQYF	TGCGCCAGCAGCCCGGACAGGGAGGCAGATACGCAGTATTTT
.	TRBV2	.	TRBJ2-5	CASGVGPRGETQYF	TGTGCCAGCGGTGTTGGACCCAGGGGTGAGACCCAGTACTTC
few	TRBV5-4	TRBD1	TRBJ1-6	CASSLDRGNSPLHF	TGTGCCAGCAGCTTGGACAGGGGCAATTCACCCCTCCACTTT
few	TRBV30	TRBD1	TRBJ1-6	CAWRDRSSPLHF	TGTGCCTGGAGGGACAGGTCTTCACCCCTCCACTTT
few	TRBV11-3	TRBD1	TRBJ1-1	CASSHGQANTEAFF	TGTGCCAGCAGCCACGGACAGGCGAACACTGAAGCTTTCTTT
.	TRBV30	.	TRBJ2-3	CAWSTFQGVTDTQYF	TGTGCCTGGAGTACGTTTCAAGGGGTCACAGATACGCAGTATTTT
few	TRBV28	.	TRBJ1-4	CASSSQSPGRRGEKLFF	TGTGCCAGCAGTTCCCAATCTCCGGGACGGAGGGGTGAAAAACTGTTTTTT
few	TRBV6-1	TRBD2	TRBJ2-3	CASSVSGGPDTQYF	TGTGCCAGCAGTGTTAGCGGGGGGCCAGATACGCAGTATTTT
.	TRBV7-9	.	TRBJ1-1	CASSFGSGRTEAFF	TGTGCCAGCAGCTTCGGATCGGGTCGTACTGAAGCTTTCTTT
once	TRBV7-3	.	TRBJ2-7	CASSRALESGEQYF	TGTGCCAGCAGCCGAGCTCTGGAGAGCGGCGAGCAGTACTTC
.	TRBV5-6	TRBD1	TRBJ1-2	CASRRTGENGYTF	TGTGCCAGTAGAAGGACAGGGGAGAATGGCTACACCTTC
.	TRBV5-1	.	TRBJ2-2	CASSSDRYTGELFF	TGCGCCAGCAGCTCGGACAGATACACCGGGGAGCTGTTTTTT
.	TRBV7-6	TRBD2	TRBJ2-5	CASSLGLAGPRGETQYF	TGTGCCAGCAGTTTGGGACTAGCGGGACCCCGAGGAGAGACCCAGTACTTC
once	TRBV13	.	TRBJ2-2	CASSLGLGSTGELFF	TGTGCCAGCAGCTTAGGGCTAGGAAGCACCGGGGAGCTGTTTTTT
.	TRBV5-6	TRBD1	TRBJ1-1	CASSSYRGKAFF	TGTGCCAGCAGCTCATACAGGGGGAAAGCTTTCTTT
.	TRBV5-1	.	TRBJ2-7	CASRPGAAYEQYF	TGCGCCAGCAGACCGGGAGCGGCCTACGAGCAGTACTTC
few	TRBV4-1	.	TRBJ2-7	CASSQMLGGPFEQYF	TGCGCCAGCAGCCAGATGCTCGGGGGGCCCTTCGAGCAGTACTTC
.	TRBV4-1	TRBD1	TRBJ1-1	CASSQDTGVGTEAFF	TGCGCCAGCAGCCAGGATACAGGGGTCGGCACTGAAGCTTTCTTT
.	TRBV29-1	TRBD2	TRBJ2-2	CSGRGLVGSGELFF	TGCAGCGGCCGGGGACTAGTAGGATCCGGGGAGCTGTTTTTT
few	TRBV4-1	.	TRBJ1-4	CASSRDLGGLVEKLFF	TGCGCCAGCAGCCGAGACCTAGGAGGGTTGGTTGAAAAACTGTTTTTT
few	TRBV6-5	TRBD1	TRBJ1-1	CASSYRQGNEAFF	TGTGCCAGCAGTTACCGACAGGGGAATGAAGCTTTCTTT
.	TRBV5-1	.	TRBJ2-1	CASSLGARPNEQFF	TGCGCCAGCAGCTTGGGGGCTCGACCCAATGAGCAGTTCTTC
few	TRBV30	.	TRBJ1-2	CAWSATLRGRGGYGYTF	TGTGCCTGGAGTGCAACACTCCGCGGACGCGGGGGGTATGGCTACACCTTC
once	TRBV29-1	TRBD1	TRBJ2-1	CSVDRVRQFF	TGCAGCGTGGACAGGGTACGGCAGTTCTTC
few	TRBV30	.	TRBJ2-1	CAWSGGWGDEQFF	TGTGCCTGGAGCGGAGGATGGGGGGATGAGCAGTTCTTC
.	TRBV5-6	TRBD1	TRBJ1-6	CASSRWTGAIYNSPLHF	TGTGCCAGCAGCCGTTGGACAGGGGCGATTTATAATTCACCCCTCCACTTT
few	TRBV6-5	.	TRBJ2-5	CASSYSSEEETQYF	TGTGCCAGCAGTTACTCTTCCGAGGAGGAGACCCAGTACTTC
.	TRBV4-2	TRBD2	TRBJ2-5	CASSQDKAGEGETQYF	TGTGCCAGCAGCCAAGATAAGGCGGGAGAGGGGGAGACCCAGTACTTC
.	TRBV29-1	.	TRBJ2-1	CSVEEGANEQFF	TGCAGCGTTGAGGAAGGGGCCAATGAGCAGTTCTTC
.	TRBV5-4	TRBD1	TRBJ2-2	CASSLDRGSGELFF	TGTGCCAGCAGCTTGGACAGGGGTTCCGGGGAGCTGTTTTTT
.	TRBV11-2	TRBD1	TRBJ2-7	CASSSYRDRAYEQYF	TGTGCCAGCAGCTCCTACCGGGACAGGGCTTACGAGCAGTACTTC
.	TRBV13	.	TRBJ2-1	CASSLSPSSYNEQFF	TGTGCCAGCAGCTTAAGCCCTAGCTCCTACAATGAGCAGTTCTTC
.	TRBV7-3	TRBD1	TRBJ1-2	CASSVTGGANYGYTF	TGTGCCAGCAGCGTTACAGGGGGCGCAAACTATGGCTACACCTTC
.	TRBV30	.	TRBJ1-2	CAWMGGGLYGYTF	TGTGCCTGGATGGGAGGGGGTCTCTATGGCTACACCTTC
.	TRBV5-1	TRBD1	TRBJ2-7	CASRPLLGQFYEQYF	TGCGCCAGCAGGCCCCTCCTGGGACAGTTCTACGAGCAGTACTTC
few	TRBV4-2	TRBD1	TRBJ1-1	CASSHPRDSEAFF	TGTGCCAGCAGCCACCCCAGGGACAGTGAAGCTTTCTTT
.	TRBV18	.	TRBJ1-2	CASSPAANYGYTF	TGTGCCAGCTCACCGGCCGCTAACTATGGCTACACCTTC
.	TRBV7-8	TRBD1	TRBJ2-1	CASSTAGGIDEQFF	TGTGCCAGCAGCACCGCAGGGGGCATCGATGAGCAGTTCTTC
.	TRBV30	TRBD1	TRBJ2-4	CAYTGQLAKNIQYF	TGTGCCTATACGGGACAGCTAGCCAAAAACATTCAGTACTTC
.	TRBV9	.	TRBJ2-1	CASSVGSSSYNEQFF	TGTGCCAGCAGCGTAGGGTCGAGCTCCTACAATGAGCAGTTCTTC
.	TRBV5-8	.	TRBJ2-7	CASSLRRAVYEQYF	TGTGCCAGCAGCTTGAGGAGGGCTGTCTACGAGCAGTACTTC
.	TRBV2	.	TRBJ2-7	CASSDGQIYEQYF	TGTGCCAGCAGTGACGGACAGATCTACGAGCAGTACTTC
.	TRBV7-2	.	TRBJ2-1	CASTLGGSYNEQFF	TGTGCCAGCACCCTGGGGGGCTCCTACAATGAGCAGTTCTTC
few	TRBV5-4	.	TRBJ2-3	CASSLEAGPDTQYF	TGTGCCAGCAGCTTGGAGGCAGGGCCAGATACGCAGTATTTT
.	TRBV6-5	.	TRBJ2-7	CASSYREGAYEQYF	TGTGCCAGCAGTTACCGTGAGGGGGCCTACGAGCAGTACTTC